This passage covers 18 T cell receptor beta chains from one sample sequenced in a study of cytomegalovirus exposure and HLA in healthy donors. PCR employed 60 Vbeta and 13 Jbeta primers. Sequencing used immunoSEQ multiplex PCR; TCRdb keeps in-frame clones, though not all of them. The repertoire holds about 160,000 clones, with approximately 72% as singletons. Material for sequencing was PBMCs. The receptor set was obtained from a man aged 18 to 30 in good health and CMV-seronegative.

In its sample, this clone was seen a few times. V gene TRBV7-2 combines with J gene TRBJ2-7; TRBD2 matches at 10 bases. CDR1 SGHTA and CDR2 FQGNSA come from the germline V gene. V was pared by 5 bases and J by 0 bases, with 4 bases of the junction left unmatched. CDR3 size: 15 residues. For the CDR3, the DNA is TGTGCCAGCAGCCCAGGGACTAGCGTCTCCTACGAGCAGTACTTC. Its translation: CASSPGTSVSYEQYF.

This clone is a singleton in its sample. This sequence joins TRBV27 and TRBJ2-1; TRBD2 matches at 10 bases. The germline CDR1 and CDR2 sequences are MNHEY and SMNVEV (reference sequence). The CDR3 consists of 14 residues. V lost 8 bases and J lost 3; bases outside the gene matches: 4. CDR3 loop: CASQGLADYNEQFF. In nucleotides, the CDR3 is TGTGCCAGCCAAGGACTAGCGGACTACAATGAGCAGTTCTTC.

In DNA, the CDR3 is TGTGCCAGCAGCCTGGGAGGCAGGAGCTCCTACGAGCAGTACTTC. Residues: CASSLGGRSSYEQYF. The gene calls are TRBV6-5 and TRBJ2-7; the D gene is possibly TRBD2 (6 bases). This CDR3 comprises 15 residues. Germline V gene lookup returns CDR1 MNHEY and CDR2 SVGAGI. V was trimmed by 6 bases and J by 0 bases, leaving 15 bases between them.

The V call is TRBV7-8, the J call TRBJ2-3; 8 bases fit TRBD1. Looked up from germline, CDR1 is SGHVS and CDR2 is FQNEAQ. With V trimmed by 3 bases and J by 4 bases, 9 bases remained unmatched. This CDR3 is built from 16 residues. The DNA for the CDR3 is TGTGCCAGCAGCTTTAACGGACAGGGTGTATCAGATACGCAGTATTTT. Encoded protein: CASSFNGQGVSDTQYF.

The chain is built from TRBV28 and TRBJ1-4, with D possibly TRBD1 on 6 matching bases. V was clipped by 5 bases and J by 8 bases, with 15 bases between them. The germline gives CDR1 MDHEN, CDR2 SYDVKM. This CDR3 region has 14 residues. The CDR3 sequence: CASSLTGMGEKLFF. The CDR3 DNA follows: TGTGCCAGCAGTCTTACAGGGATGGGGGAAAAACTGTTTTTT.

V usage is TRBV28 and J usage is TRBJ2-3; 9 bases are shared with TRBD2. CDR3 length: 12 amino acids. J was trimmed by 5 bases and V by 11 bases; bases with no gene match: 5. CDR1 is MDHEN and CDR2 is SYDVKM in the germline V gene. The CDR3 loop reads CALAGEGDTQYF. The DNA for the CDR3 is TGTGCCTTAGCGGGAGAGGGAGATACGCAGTATTTT.

The V call is TRBV5-1, the J call TRBJ1-5, with TRBD1 as a possible D gene (6 bases). The CDR3 consists of 15 residues. Between the trimmed V and J ends, which lost 4 bases and 6 bases, there was a span of 17 bases. Per the germline V gene, CDR1 is SGHRS and CDR2 is YFSETQ. CDR3 coding DNA: TGCGCCAGCAGCCAAGGACCGGGAGGGGGTCAGCCCCAGCATTTT. Protein: CASSQGPGGGQPQHF. The full variable domain, its missing parts supplied by reference TRBV5-1 and TRBJ1-5, is KAGVTQTPRYLIKTRGQQVTLSCSPISGHRSVSWYQQTPGQGLQFLFEYFSETQRNKGNFPGRFSGRQFSNSRSEMNVSTLELGDSALYLCASSQGPGGGQPQHFGDGTRLSIL.

In this sample, this clone turned up a few times. The rearrangement links TRBV6-6 to TRBJ2-2; 8 bases fit TRBD2. CDR3 length: 14 amino acids. The V gene end was trimmed by 0 bases and the J gene end by 6 bases; junction bases not matched to a gene: 0. Germline V gene sequence: CDR1 MNHNY, CDR2 SVGAGI (reference sequence). As DNA, the CDR3 is TGTGCCAGCAGTTACTCGACTAGCGCCGGGGAGCTGTTTTTT. It is translated as CASSYSTSAGELFF.

The sample holds a few counts of this clone. V gene TRBV11-2 combines with J gene TRBJ2-1; 8 nucleotides agree with TRBD2. CDR1 is SGHAT, CDR2 FQNNGV, per germline. The trim removed 1 base at V and 4 bases at J, leaving 3 bases unmatched. The CDR3 is 15 amino acids. The chain's CDR3 is CASSLVAGIYNEQFF. CDR3 sequence (DNA): TGTGCCAGCAGCTTAGTAGCGGGAATTTACAATGAGCAGTTCTTC.

The chain joins TRBV27 to TRBJ2-5; a possible D gene is TRBD2 (5 bases). Trimming left V 7 bases short and J 0 bases short, with 9 bases between. Germline V CDR1 and CDR2: MNHEY, SMNVEV (reference sequence). The length of the CDR3 is 13 residues. For the CDR3, the DNA is TGTGCCAGCAACGGAGCGGACCAAGAGACCCAGTACTTC. Residues: CASNGADQETQYF.

V and J are TRBV7-9 and TRBJ2-1, with unresolved D. This CDR3 is 14 amino acids long. Trimming took off 5 bases at V and 0 bases at J, with 8 bases between the two ends. The germline V gene encodes CDR1 SEHNR and CDR2 FQNEAQ (reference sequence). Written as DNA, the CDR3 is TGTGCCAGCAGCCTCCGGAGCTCCTACAATGAGCAGTTCTTC. It yields the protein CASSLRSSYNEQFF.

The rearrangement uses TRBV2 and TRBJ1-2; no reliable D call. The CDR3 has 13 residues. CDR1 is SNHLY and CDR2 is FYNNEI in the germline V gene. The V end lost 8 bases, the J end lost 1 base, and 11 bases lay between the germline ends. The CDR3 reads CASHSPYNYGYTF. CDR3 DNA sequence: TGTGCCAGCCACAGTCCTTATAACTATGGCTACACCTTC.

The V and J genes are TRBV9 and TRBJ2-7; 8 bases are shared with TRBD2. From germline, CDR1 is SGDLS and CDR2 YYNGEE. The V and J ends lost 7 bases and 4 bases, in that order; junction bases with no gene match: 4. The CDR3 spans 12 residues. This CDR3 is CASAGGGYEQYF. DNA of the CDR3: TGTGCCAGCGCCGGGGGGGGGTACGAGCAGTACTTC.

The rearrangement links TRBV11-2 to TRBJ2-1, with D possibly TRBD2 on 6 matching bases. Trimming cost V 5 bases and J 0 bases, with 11 bases left between them. CDR1 is SGHAT and CDR2 is FQNNGV in the germline V gene. CDR3 length: 15 residues. The CDR3 DNA follows: TGTGCCAGCAGCCTTAGCGGCAGCTCCTACAATGAGCAGTTCTTC. Its protein product is CASSLSGSSYNEQFF.

This clone was observed once. V usage is TRBV7-9 and J usage is TRBJ1-1, with 7 bases fitting TRBD1. CDR3 length: 15 amino acids. Unmatched junction bases numbered 16, after V lost 10 bases and J lost 5 bases. Germline V lookup: CDR1 SEHNR, CDR2 FQNEAQ (reference sequence). CDR3 nucleotide sequence: TGTGCCACCCTCTTACAGGGGATTACTGGGACTGAAGCTTTCTTT. Protein: CATLLQGITGTEAFF. The full variable domain, completed using reference TRBV7-9 and TRBJ1-1, is DTGVSQNPRHKITKRGQNVTFRCDPISEHNRLYWYRQTLGQGPEFLTYFQNEAQLEKSRLLSDRFSAERPKGSFSTLEIQRTEQGDSAMYLCATLLQGITGTEAFFGQGTRLTVV.

This clone was counted only a few times. The chain uses TRBV13 and TRBJ2-5, with a tentative D call TRBD2 (6 bases). Germline values: CDR1 PRHDT, CDR2 FYEKMQ (reference sequence). The CDR3 runs 14 residues. V gave up 8 bases and J gave up 2 bases, with 15 bases separating them. The CDR3 region is CASARLERQETQYF. For the CDR3, the DNA is TGTGCCAGCGCTAGACTAGAGAGGCAAGAGACCCAGTACTTC.

This clone was found once. CDR3 region: CASTSGSWDEQYF. CDR3 sequence (DNA): TGTGCCAGCACTAGCGGGAGTTGGGACGAGCAGTACTTC. The chain joins TRBV19 to TRBJ2-5; the match to TRBD2 covers 11 bases. TRBJ2-7 explains the end of the DNA better; the J call may be wrong. The CDR3 contains 13 residues. Looked up from germline, CDR1 is LNHDA and CDR2 is SQIVND (reference sequence).

This chain connects TRBV28 to TRBJ1-1; D possibly corresponds to TRBD1 (6 bases). This CDR3 is built from 15 residues. Looked up from germline, CDR1 is MDHEN and CDR2 is SYDVKM. Deletions cut 6 bases from V and 1 base from J, with 15 bases between. DNA for the CDR3: TGTGCCAGCAGGGGGGGGGCGAGTGGGAACACTGAAGCTTTCTTT. Translated, it gives CASRGGASGNTEAFF.